These T cell receptor beta chains were read from a single sample in a study of CD8 T cells in Susac syndrome. TCRdb called the immunoSEQ multiplex PCR reads again in MiXCR, with one record for every CDR3 protein. The sample includes some 150,000 distinct CDR3 sequences, 85% to 95% of them seen just once. Sequences were obtained from CD4+ T cells from PBMCs. The receptors come from a human donor with Susac syndrome. CDR3s include the opening cysteine and the closing phenylalanine or tryptophan. The D gene is left open where the match is weak. Expanded clones get a size class; other rows say once, few or many, or leave the size out.

.	TRBV29-1	TRBJ1-5	.	15	CSVPPPAGAGQPQHF	TGCAGCGTCCCCCCACCGGCAGGGGCAGGTCAGCCCCAGCATTTT
TRBD1	TRBV20-1	TRBJ1-1	.	15	CSARRGLSGNTEAFF	TGCAGTGCTAGAAGGGGGCTATCTGGGAACACTGAAGCTTTCTTT
TRBD1	TRBV6-1	TRBJ1-6	.	16	CASSESPTGMGSPLHF	TGTGCCAGCAGTGAAAGTCCGACAGGGATGGGGTCACCCCTCCACTTT
.	TRBV29-1	TRBJ1-2	.	13	CSVETSTNYGYTF	TGCAGCGTTGAAACAAGTACTAACTATGGCTACACCTTC
.	TRBV12-2	TRBJ1-3	.	15	CASRLASASGNTIYF	TGTGCAAGTCGCTTAGCGTCAGCCTCTGGAAACACCATATATTTT
TRBD1	TRBV5-1	TRBJ2-2	.	16	CASSLQTGANTGELFF	TGCGCCAGCAGCTTGCAAACAGGGGCGAACACCGGGGAGCTGTTTTTT
TRBD1	TRBV20-1	TRBJ2-3	once	15	CSATRDRGPTDTQYF	TGCAGTGCTACCCGGGACAGGGGGCCAACAGATACGCAGTATTTT
.	TRBV21-1	TRBJ2-7	.	16	CASSKVGQVLTYEQYF	TGTGCCAGCAGCAAAGTAGGCCAGGTACTTACCTACGAGCAGTACTTC
.	TRBV25-1	TRBJ1-2	.	15	CASSEGPRANYGYTF	TGTGCCAGCAGTGAGGGGCCAAGAGCTAACTATGGCTACACCTTC
.	TRBV29-1	TRBJ1-1	.	12	CSVLEGRTEAFF	TGCAGCGTCTTGGAGGGGCGGACTGAAGCTTTCTTT
TRBD1	TRBV6-6	TRBJ2-1	once	14	CASSPPTGDNEQFF	TGTGCCAGCAGCCCACCGACAGGGGACAATGAGCAGTTCTTC
TRBD2	TRBV7-2	TRBJ2-5	once	16	CASRPLASGGRETQYF	TGTGCCAGCAGACCTCTCGCTAGCGGGGGGAGGGAGACCCAGTACTTC
.	TRBV9	TRBJ2-3	.	14	CASSVGGWLDTQYF	TGTGCCAGCAGCGTAGGCGGCTGGCTAGATACGCAGTATTTT
.	TRBV15	TRBJ1-2	.	15	CATSRAEYAGIGYTF	TGTGCCACCAGCCGAGCGGAGTACGCGGGAATAGGCTACACCTTC
.	TRBV7-2	TRBJ2-1	.	13	CASSILTYNEQFF	TGTGCCAGCAGCATCCTTACCTACAATGAGCAGTTCTTC
.	TRBV29-1	TRBJ2-5	.	13	CSVAAAATGTQYF	TGCAGCGTTGCAGCTGCTGCCACGGGGACCCAGTACTTC
.	TRBV2	TRBJ1-6	.	12	CASRRHNSPLHF	TGTGCCAGCAGGCGCCATAATTCACCCCTCCACTTT
TRBD2	TRBV6-2/TRBV6-3	TRBJ2-7	.	13	CATLAGAVYEQYF	TGTGCCACATTAGCGGGGGCCGTCTACGAGCAGTACTTC
.	TRBV6-2/TRBV6-3	TRBJ1-5	.	14	CASSPRGHNQPQHF	TGTGCCAGCAGCCCCAGGGGACACAATCAGCCCCAGCATTTT
.	TRBV7-2	TRBJ1-5	.	15	CASSYGHSANQPQHF	TGTGCCAGCAGCTACGGACATTCCGCTAATCAGCCCCAGCATTTT
TRBD1	TRBV29-1	TRBJ1-4	.	14	CSVAWGQGNEKLFF	TGCAGCGTTGCTTGGGGACAGGGGAATGAAAAACTGTTTTTT
TRBD2	TRBV7-3	TRBJ2-2	.	14	CASSRGGNTGELFF	TGTGCCAGCAGCCGGGGGGGTAACACCGGGGAGCTGTTTTTT
.	TRBV5-1	TRBJ2-5	.	14	CASSYDGIQETQYF	TGCGCCAGCAGCTATGACGGAATTCAAGAGACCCAGTACTTC
.	TRBV29-1	TRBJ2-7	.	12	CSVGGTPFQQYF	TGCAGCGTTGGAGGGACGCCCTTTCAGCAGTACTTC
TRBD2	TRBV6-5	TRBJ2-2	.	12	CASSRGGGELFF	TGTGCCAGCAGTCGGGGGGGCGGGGAGCTGTTTTTT
TRBD1	TRBV14	TRBJ2-7	.	16	CASSRRGGQGSYEQYF	TGTGCCAGCAGCCGCCGAGGGGGCCAGGGGTCCTACGAGCAGTACTTC
TRBD1	TRBV14	TRBJ1-5	.	14	CASSQAGTGSAQHF	TGTGCCAGCAGCCAAGCCGGGACAGGGTCTGCCCAGCATTTT
.	TRBV4-3	TRBJ1-2	once	12	CASSQDPGGYTF	TGCGCCAGCAGCCAAGACCCAGGCGGCTACACCTTC